This paragraph reports one T cell receptor beta chain. V lost 2 bases, J lost 1 base, and 15 bases stayed unmatched. Germline CDR1 is SGHVS and CDR2 is FNYEAQ. The CDR3 sequence is 19 residues long. The sample comes from a study of blood T cell repertoires in COVID-19. Sequencing was performed with immunoSEQ multiplex PCR; in TCRdb, only in-frame clones are kept and a portion is missing. Among around 30,000 clones listed, roughly 92% were seen once. The TCR originated in a man between 60 and 70 years old with acute or convalescent COVID-19. The sample consisted of peripheral blood. This chain connects TRBV7-6 to TRBJ1-2, with 8 bases that match TRBD1. The CDR3 DNA reads as TGTGCCAGCAGCTTATTTTACGCTCCGCTGACAGGGGTTAACTATGGCTACACCTTC. It encodes CASSLFYAPLTGVNYGYTF.